The clone carrying this TCR beta chain was recorded only once. The target antigen is unknown. CDR1 SGHVS and CDR2 FQNEAQ come from the germline V gene. With 4 bases removed from V and 1 base from J, the gap between germline ends came to 10 bases. This CDR3 is 14 amino acids long. The data derive from a study of shared clonotypes between healthy human individuals. It was CD45RO-negative cells, positively selected for CCR7, that made up naive CD8 cells, with terminally differentiated effector memory CD45RA+ cells excluded. Study results and caveats: Among the subsets, naive ones generally showed larger estimated richness than memory ones. Some clonotypes were shared by all four sorted-subset donors, while others were not shared. The non-shared ones had lower generation probabilities than the shared ones.

Some clones are missing from TCRdb's copy, which holds only in-frame ones; the method was immunoSEQ multiplex PCR. Found here are about 2.1 million clones, approximately 92% of them singletons; the top ten hold around 1.8%. Source material: naive CD8+ T cells from PBMCs. V usage is TRBV7-8 and J usage is TRBJ2-5; D perhaps matches TRBD1 (5 bases). This TCR derives from a man between 18 and 29 years old in good health. Some clones in this sample may be carry-over from other donors' samples. The CDR3 protein is CASSSREIQETQYF. The DNA of the CDR3 is TGTGCCAGCAGCTCCAGGGAAATCCAAGAGACCCAGTACTTC.